This T cell receptor beta chain derives from a study of regulatory T cells in long-lasting Graves disease. This clonotype has at least ten counts. Through Arm-PCR of CDR3 regions and iRepertoire HTBI primers, TCR beta libraries were built. TCRdb reprocessed the multiplex PCR reads with MiXCR, giving one entry per CDR3 protein. Of some 560,000 distinct CDR3 sequences listed, roughly 15% are singletons. V lost 0 bases and J lost 3, with 12 bases in between. The CDR3 extends over 16 amino acids. The germline V gene has CDR1 LNHDA and CDR2 SQIVND (reference sequence). This sample's time point: newly diagnosed GD, antithyroid drugs for less than 3 months. Extracted RNA from PBMCs served as the source of the TCR library. These data also formed part of another study, on T cells in Graves' hyperthyroidism and ophthalmopathy.

V gene TRBV19 combines with J gene TRBJ1-5; D is possibly TRBD1 (5 bases). The origin of this receptor is a woman aged 35-60 years with Graves disease. Material: peripheral blood mononuclear cells (PBMCs), obtained at new diagnosis, from a patient treated with antithyroid drugs. The CDR3 loop is CASSIDLRQINQPQHF. The CDR3 nucleotides are TGTGCCAGTAGTATAGATCTTCGACAGATCAATCAGCCCCAGCATTTT.